The table lists the clone carrying this TCR beta chain with a few counts. TCRdb re-derived calls from the 5' RACE reads in MiXCR, one entry per CDR3 protein. The sample holds approximately 330,000 distinct CDR3 sequences, over 4% seen once. This entry is derived from a study of T cells after yellow fever vaccination. This CDR3 contains 11 residues. The V end was cut by 4 bases, the J end by 9 bases, with 9 bases between. Germline values: CDR1 SEHNR, CDR2 FQNEAQ (reference sequence). The receptor was derived from a man between 18 and 29 years old who received the YFV17D yellow fever vaccine. The chain recombines TRBV7-9 with TRBJ1-1; the D is unclear. Material: PBMCs, obtained 5 days after the yellow fever booster vaccination. CDR3 protein: CASSSGPKAFF. The CDR3 DNA reads TGTGCCAGCAGCTCCGGGCCAAAAGCTTTCTTT.